The 8 T cell receptor beta chains reported below all come from one sample, sequenced in a study of shared clonotypes between healthy human individuals. The data were produced by immunoSEQ multiplex PCR, yet TCRdb's version contains in-frame clones alone and is incomplete. Among roughly 2 million clones listed, 95% were seen once. Sequencing used naive CD4+ T cells sorted from blood. Subset specified: CD45RA+ positively selected. These receptors came from a man between 18 and 35 years old in good health.

J is TRBJ1-3 and V is TRBV30; D is unresolved. Germline loops: CDR1 GTSNPN, CDR2 SVGIG (reference sequence). CDR3 size: 12 residues. V lost 5 bases and J 3 bases, leaving 8 bases between the germline ends. The CDR3 region is CAWDQYGNTIYF. DNA of the CDR3: TGTGCCTGGGACCAGTATGGAAACACCATATATTTT.

This chain connects TRBV10-3 to TRBJ2-1; D not resolved. This CDR3 comprises 14 residues. Trimming took 8 bases from V and 0 from J, leaving 11 bases between them. Germline loops: CDR1 ENHRY, CDR2 SYGVKD. The CDR3 bases are TGTGCCATCGGCGGAAGGAGCTCCTACAATGAGCAGTTCTTC. Encoded protein: CAIGGRSSYNEQFF.

The chain employs TRBV18 and TRBJ2-2; possibly TRBD2 for D (5 bases). The V and J ends lost 9 bases and 1 base respectively, with 12 bases between them. Germline lookup yields CDR1 KGHSH and CDR2 LQKENI. The CDR3 has 14 residues. CDR3 DNA: TGTGCCAGTTACAGTCGGGGGAACACCGGGGAGCTGTTTTTT. Its protein is CASYSRGNTGELFF.

The V call is TRBV10-3, the J call TRBJ2-3; 9 nucleotides match TRBD2. Per the germline V gene, CDR1 is ENHRY and CDR2 is SYGVKD. Trimming cost V 3 bases and J 5 bases; bases outside gene matches: 9. The CDR3 has 16 residues. CDR3 loop: CAISDGGGRAGDTQYF. CDR3 in DNA: TGTGCCATCAGTGACGGGGGCGGGAGGGCCGGAGATACGCAGTATTTT.

This rearrangement joins TRBV4-3 to TRBJ2-7, with 10 nucleotides matching TRBD1. The CDR3 runs to 17 residues. Germline assignment: CDR1 LGHNA and CDR2 YSLEER. V gave up 4 bases and J gave up 2 bases; unmatched junction bases: 11. CDR3: CASSPRLSGQGTYEQYF. As DNA, the CDR3 is TGCGCCAGCAGCCCAAGATTGTCGGGACAGGGGACCTACGAGCAGTACTTC.

The chain joins TRBV30 to TRBJ1-4; D may be TRBD1 (5 bases). The CDR3 contains 17 residues. V gave up 0 bases and J gave up 0 bases, with 14 bases separating them. The germline V gene encodes CDR1 GTSNPN and CDR2 SVGIG (reference sequence). The CDR3 sequence is CAWSVSVKGSTNEKLFF. CDR3 nucleotide sequence: TGTGCCTGGAGTGTATCGGTTAAGGGGTCAACTAATGAAAAACTGTTTTTT.

The chain has TRBV5-1 and TRBJ2-2, with a tentative D call TRBD1 (6 bases). The V end was cut by 4 bases, the J end by 0 bases, with 13 bases between. Germline loops: CDR1 SGHRS, CDR2 YFSETQ. The CDR3 has 16 residues. Here the CDR3 DNA reads TGCGCCAGCAGCGCAGTACAGGGTTCGAACACCGGGGAGCTGTTTTTT. The encoded protein is CASSAVQGSNTGELFF. The full variable domain, with the rest looked up from reference TRBV5-1 and TRBJ2-2, is KAGVTQTPRYLIKTRGQQVTLSCSPISGHRSVSWYQQTPGQGLQFLFEYFSETQRNKGNFPGRFSGRQFSNSRSEMNVSTLELGDSALYLCASSAVQGSNTGELFFGEGSRLTVL.

V is TRBV6-1 and J is TRBJ2-1; D remains unclear. Germline CDR1 MNHNS, CDR2 SASEGT. Trimming shortened V by 1 base and J by 6 bases, and 13 bases separated the two germline ends. The CDR3 runs 15 residues. Written as DNA, the CDR3 is TGTGCCAGCAGTGAAGGAGTAGCAGGTACCAATGAGCAGTTCTTC. It encodes CASSEGVAGTNEQFF.